The 12 T cell receptor beta chains below come from one sample, sequenced in a study of blood T cell repertoires in COVID-19. The repertoire was sequenced with immunoSEQ multiplex PCR; TCRdb's copy has only in-frame clones and lacks some. Of roughly 200,000 clones listed, 85% to 90% are singletons. Input material: peripheral blood. The receptors here all came from a man aged 55 to 70 with acute or convalescent COVID-19.

A single count supports this clone. This chain connects TRBV9 to TRBJ2-1; D is perhaps TRBD1 (5 bases). V lost 0 bases and J 7 bases, leaving 14 bases between the germline ends. This CDR3 has 15 residues. CDR1 and CDR2 from the germline V gene are SGDLS and YYNGEE. The chain's CDR3 is CASSVATFKGNEQFF. The CDR3 nucleotides are TGTGCCAGCAGCGTAGCTACTTTTAAGGGGAATGAGCAGTTCTTC.

The rearrangement uses TRBV3-1 (or the pseudogene TRBV3-2) and TRBJ2-5; possibly TRBD2 for D (5 bases). Looked up from germline, CDR1 is LGHDT and CDR2 is YNNKEL (reference sequence). The germline V and J ends were trimmed by 1 base and 5 bases, with 14 bases remaining between them. The CDR3 runs 15 residues. CDR3 residues: CASSQAKARGETQYF. In nucleotides, the CDR3 is TGTGCCAGCAGCCAAGCTAAGGCCCGCGGGGAGACCCAGTACTTC.

This clone was observed a handful of times. The chain has TRBV7-3 and TRBJ1-6; 9 nucleotides align to TRBD1. CDR1 SGHTA and CDR2 FQGTGA come from the germline V gene. The CDR3 totals 14 residues. Trimming removed 5 bases from V and 9 bases from J; junction bases left unmatched: 5. This CDR3 reads CASSATGGGSPLHF. CDR3 in DNA: TGTGCCAGCAGCGCTACAGGGGGCGGTTCACCCCTCCACTTT.

The chain carries TRBV12-3 or TRBV12-4 and TRBJ1-6; D unclear. This CDR3 has 12 amino acids. Trimming took 5 bases from V and 9 from J, leaving 8 bases between them. CDR3 DNA: TGTGCCAGCAGTGCCCCAGGTTCACCCCTCCACTTT. As protein: CASSAPGSPLHF.

For the CDR3, the DNA is TGTGCCAGCGGGGACAGGGTAAGGAACACTGAAGCTTTCTTT. Translated: CASGDRVRNTEAFF. The genes are TRBV28 and TRBJ1-1; 9 nucleotides align to TRBD1. Germline loops: CDR1 MDHEN, CDR2 SYDVKM. The V gene end was trimmed by 8 bases and the J gene end by 1 base; junction bases not matched to a gene: 5. This CDR3 has 14 residues.

The J gene is TRBJ1-1, the V gene TRBV5-1; no definite D call. Between the trimmed V and J ends, which lost 1 base and 3 bases, there was a span of 7 bases. Germline CDR1 reads SGHRS; CDR2 reads YFSETQ. This CDR3 comprises 13 residues. CDR3 residues: CASSLWRDTEAFF. CDR3 sequence (DNA): TGCGCCAGCAGCTTGTGGAGAGACACTGAAGCTTTCTTT.

This clone was observed a handful of times. Within the sample, other DNA sequences also encode this same CDR3. CDR3: CASSQGTGFQPQHF. The CDR3 nucleotides are TGTGCCAGCAGCCAAGGGACAGGGTTTCAGCCCCAGCATTTT. This chain connects TRBV3-1 (or the pseudogene TRBV3-2) to TRBJ1-5; the match to TRBD1 covers 8 bases. The CDR3 consists of 14 residues. Germline V gives CDR1 LGHDT, CDR2 YNNKEL (reference sequence). V shed 1 base and J 6 bases; nucleotides not matched to a gene: 2.

This chain connects TRBV3-1 (or the pseudogene TRBV3-2) to TRBJ1-1; 8 nucleotides agree with TRBD1. Germline V gene lookup returns CDR1 LGHDT and CDR2 YNNKEL (reference sequence). This CDR3 has 14 amino acids. V dropped 4 bases and J dropped 4; count of bases not matched to a gene: 5. This CDR3 reads CASSPQGATTEAFF. The CDR3 nucleotides are TGTGCCAGCAGCCCCCAGGGGGCGACCACTGAAGCTTTCTTT.

V and J are TRBV5-4 and TRBJ2-2, with D possibly being TRBD2 (6 bases). Germline V lookup: CDR1 SGHNT, CDR2 YYREEE (reference sequence). V lost 0 bases, J lost 0 bases, and 9 bases lay in between. The CDR3 covers 16 residues. This chain's CDR3 is CASSLVPGANTGELFF. CDR3 bases: TGTGCCAGCAGCTTGGTTCCGGGGGCGAACACCGGGGAGCTGTTTTTT.

The chain recombines TRBV12-3 or TRBV12-4 with TRBJ1-2; a weak D match, TRBD1 (5 bases). Trimming pared 8 bases from V and 7 bases from J, leaving 14 bases between. This CDR3 contains 12 residues. The CDR3 DNA reads as TGTGCCAGCTATCGGGGGTGGGGTGGCTACACCTTC. Amino acid sequence: CASYRGWGGYTF.

This clone has only a few counts. The chain carries TRBV5-1 and TRBJ2-7, with 8 bases fitting TRBD1. V shed 0 bases and J 1 base; nucleotides not matched to a gene: 6. CDR3 length equals 16 residues. Per the germline V gene, CDR1 is SGHRS and CDR2 is YFSETQ. The CDR3 bases are TGCGCCAGCAGCTTGGCCCAGACAGGGGCTTCCTACGAGCAGTACTTC. Its protein product is CASSLAQTGASYEQYF.

V and J are TRBV19 and TRBJ1-1, with 8 bases aligning to TRBD1. Germline CDR1 reads LNHDA; CDR2 reads SQIVND (reference sequence). Losses at the gene ends were 5 bases for V and 4 bases for J; bases not matched to a gene: 15. This CDR3 has 17 amino acids. CDR3 loop: CASSHFAGGRGITEAFF. CDR3 coding DNA: TGTGCCAGTAGTCATTTTGCAGGGGGCCGCGGTATCACTGAAGCTTTCTTT.